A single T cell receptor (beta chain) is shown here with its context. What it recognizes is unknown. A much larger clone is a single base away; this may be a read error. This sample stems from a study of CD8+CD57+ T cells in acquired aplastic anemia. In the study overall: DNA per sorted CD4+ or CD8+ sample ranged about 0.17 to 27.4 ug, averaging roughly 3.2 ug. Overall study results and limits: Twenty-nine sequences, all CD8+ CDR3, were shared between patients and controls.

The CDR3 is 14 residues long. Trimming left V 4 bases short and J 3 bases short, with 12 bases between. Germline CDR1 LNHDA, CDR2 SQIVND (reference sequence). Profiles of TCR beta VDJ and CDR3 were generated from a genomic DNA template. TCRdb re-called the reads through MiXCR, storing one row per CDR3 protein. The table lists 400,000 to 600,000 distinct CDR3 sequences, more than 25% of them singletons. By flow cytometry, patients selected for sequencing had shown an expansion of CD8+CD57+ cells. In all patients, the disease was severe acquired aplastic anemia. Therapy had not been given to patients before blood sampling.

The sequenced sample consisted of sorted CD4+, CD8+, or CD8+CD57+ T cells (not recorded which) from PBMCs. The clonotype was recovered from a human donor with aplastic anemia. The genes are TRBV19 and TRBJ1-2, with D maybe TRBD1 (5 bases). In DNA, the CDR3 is TGTGCCAGTAGTACCAGGGTTGAGGACTATGGCTACACCTTC. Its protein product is CASSTRVEDYGYTF.